Sequencing of this T cell receptor beta chain was carried out in a study of T-cell reconstitution after alpha-beta-depleted transplantation in children. Germline CDR1 is SGHRS and CDR2 is YFSETQ. V was clipped by 3 bases and J by 4 bases; unmatched bases: 10. CDR3 length: 17 residues. This clonotype showed up just a few times. Its matching antigen is unknown. General study results and limits: T-cell counts and diversity were attributed mostly to newly produced T cells one year after transplant.

Unique molecular identifiers were used in preparing the TCRbeta library. TCRdb analysed the PCR reads with MiXCR anew, one entry per CDR3 protein. The repertoire holds around 700,000 distinct CDR3 sequences, less than 15% seen once, with roughly 0.77% in the top ten. Sequencing was performed on PBMCs, taken before TCRalphabeta/CD19-depleted stem cell transplant. The chain employs TRBV5-1 and TRBJ2-5; 12 nucleotides match TRBD2. The source of this sequence is a girl under 10 years old with congenital amegakaryocytic thrombocytopenia, due to receive a stem cell transplant. Written as DNA, the CDR3 is TGCGCCAGCAGCTCGCTGCTGACTAGCGGGAGAGGAGAGACCCAGTACTTC. It specifies CASSSLLTSGRGETQYF. The full variable domain, completed using reference TRBV5-1 and TRBJ2-5, is KAGVTQTPRYLIKTRGQQVTLSCSPISGHRSVSWYQQTPGQGLQFLFEYFSETQRNKGNFPGRFSGRQFSNSRSEMNVSTLELGDSALYLCASSSLLTSGRGETQYFGPGTRLLVL.